The sequence of this T cell receptor (beta chain) was determined in a study of blood T cell repertoires in COVID-19 (dated by TCRdb to 2020 to 2022). As for the study more broadly: The collaborator samples originated in the United States, Italy and Spain and spanned the acute and convalescent phases of COVID-19. A freely available public database, intended as a resource for researchers studying the immune response to SARS-CoV-2, is where the repertoires were released. Subjects who had been exposed to COVID-19, were actively infected with it, or had recovered from it provided the deeply sampled blood TCRbeta repertoires that made up the dataset. The material from the prospective study consisted of cDNA or gDNA derived from T cells, B-cell-depleted T cells, or PBMCs. Where available, HLA class I and class II types were taken from metadata supplied by the sample provider and were not determined by assay-based typing. Sample metadata almost always included a de-identified subject ID, COVID-19 status, age in years and sex. Samples came from the ongoing ImmuneRACE study (first 160 participants) plus 1,254 subjects from 6 global collaborators.

TCRbeta CDR3 regions were amplified from genomic DNA using the immunoSEQ Assay, a bias-controlled multiplex PCR. Per the source publication's procedure: The number of nucleated cells in each sample was estimated by amplification of reference gene primers within the assay. To quantify the absolute abundance of each unique TCRbeta CDR3 rearrangement, sequence reads were collapsed and filtered. For each sample, productive Simpson clonality was calculated as the square root of Simpson's diversity index across productive rearrangements. TCRdb took this table from immuneACCESS and kept in-frame rearrangements with V and J called. Such tables lack part of the clones; where checked against another copy, unresolved V genes explain under half of the gap, and the rest is unexplained. Clone size and the V and J calls come from that table; the DNA yielded D and trimming. This sample lists about 240,000 clones; 80% to 90% were detected once. Approximately 4% of the sample comes from the top ten.

Study-wide findings and limitations: Clinical and demographic metadata were provided uncurated, with the amount varying by source and participant.

CDR1 and CDR2, looked up from the germline V gene, are MGHRA and YSYEKL. Inclusive of the bounding cysteine and phenylalanine, the CDR3 is 15 residues long. Just the 45-base CDR3 DNA is kept, in frame starting at base 1. V loses 0 bases of germline sequence and J loses 8 bases, and the interval between the two ends is 16 bases. A word on this clone: Its antigen target is currently unknown. No per-base quality is available; no much larger clone lies one base away.

In the prospective study, participants were about 18 to 95 years old, resided in about two dozen geographic areas of the United States, and were enrolled through a virtual design. In the prospective study, cohorts were assigned on the basis of participant-reported clinical history obtained from a screening survey and a study questionnaire. A participant counted as exposed if, within 2 weeks of entering the study, that participant had been in contact with someone who had a PCR-confirmed or clinician-diagnosed COVID-19 case. In the prospective study, whole blood, serum and a nasopharyngeal or oropharyngeal swab were collected from each participant by mobile phlebotomists. Prospective study participants could optionally give additional blood draws and questionnaires over an approximately two-month period. Before DNA extraction, blood samples from the prospective study were shipped at room temperature or frozen.

Sample: PBMCs or T cells enriched from blood (not recorded which). The clonotype was recovered from a woman in her 40s who had been exposed to COVID-19. The rearrangement joined TRBV4-1 to TRBJ1-2; the D gene cannot be resolved reliably. The bases read TGCGCCAGCAGCCAAGACCTTGAGGTGCATCAGGGCTACACCTTC. Its protein reads: CASSQDLEVHQGYTF.